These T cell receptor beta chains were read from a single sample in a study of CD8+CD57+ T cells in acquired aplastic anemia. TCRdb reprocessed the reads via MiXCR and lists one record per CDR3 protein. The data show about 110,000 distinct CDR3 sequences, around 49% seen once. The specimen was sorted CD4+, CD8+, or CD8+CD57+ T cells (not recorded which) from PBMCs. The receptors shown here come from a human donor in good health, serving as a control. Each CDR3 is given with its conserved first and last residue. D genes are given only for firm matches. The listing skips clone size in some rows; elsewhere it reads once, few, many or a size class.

cdr3_aa: CASSLGVPYEQYF
cdr3_nt: TGTGCCAGCAGCTTAGGGGTTCCCTACGAGCAGTACTTC
d_call: .
clone_size: .
j_call: TRBJ2-7
v_call: TRBV7-2

cdr3_aa: CASSSPEAMNTGAFF
cdr3_nt: TGTGCCAGCAGTTCCCCGGAGGCGATGAACACTGGAGCTTTCTTT
d_call: .
clone_size: .
j_call: TRBJ1-1
v_call: TRBV6-6

cdr3_aa: CSVEGTNSYEQYF
cdr3_nt: TGCAGCGTTGAGGGGACAAACTCCTACGAGCAGTACTTC
d_call: .
clone_size: .
j_call: TRBJ2-7
v_call: TRBV29-1

cdr3_aa: CSATRTGVGETQYF
cdr3_nt: TGCAGTGCTACTCGGACAGGGGTAGGGGAGACCCAGTACTTC
d_call: TRBD1
clone_size: .
j_call: TRBJ2-5
v_call: TRBV20-1

cdr3_aa: CASSQEVMNTEAFF
cdr3_nt: TGTGCCAGTAGTCAGGAAGTCATGAACACTGAAGCTTTCTTT
d_call: .
clone_size: many
j_call: TRBJ1-1
v_call: TRBV19

cdr3_aa: CASSSTGQRYNSPLHF
cdr3_nt: TGTGCCAGCAGTTCAACGGGACAGAGATATAATTCACCCCTCCACTTT
d_call: TRBD1
clone_size: many
j_call: TRBJ1-6
v_call: TRBV6-5

cdr3_aa: CASSEYGWAGYGYTF
cdr3_nt: TGTGCCAGCAGTGAATATGGGTGGGCAGGCTATGGCTACACCTTC
d_call: .
clone_size: .
j_call: TRBJ1-2
v_call: TRBV25-1

cdr3_aa: CASSEQGGGYGYTF
cdr3_nt: TGTGCCAGCAGTGAACAGGGAGGGGGCTATGGCTACACCTTC
d_call: .
clone_size: few
j_call: TRBJ1-2
v_call: TRBV2

cdr3_aa: CSVRQGANEQFF
cdr3_nt: TGCAGCGTCAGACAGGGGGCCAATGAGCAGTTCTTC
d_call: TRBD1
clone_size: few
j_call: TRBJ2-1
v_call: TRBV29-1

cdr3_aa: CASSVGTGVNEQFF
cdr3_nt: TGTGCCAGCAGTGTAGGGACAGGGGTCAATGAGCAGTTCTTC
d_call: TRBD1
clone_size: many
j_call: TRBJ2-1
v_call: TRBV2

cdr3_aa: CASSFLGGETQYF
cdr3_nt: TGTGCCAGCAGTTTTTTGGGTGGGGAGACCCAGTACTTC
d_call: .
clone_size: .
j_call: TRBJ2-5
v_call: TRBV12-3/TRBV12-4

cdr3_aa: CATSENESDQPQHF
cdr3_nt: TGTGCCACCAGTGAAAATGAATCTGATCAGCCCCAGCATTTT
d_call: .
clone_size: .
j_call: TRBJ1-5
v_call: TRBV24-1

cdr3_aa: CASSHLPGQGNTGELFF
cdr3_nt: TGTGCCAGCAGCCACCTTCCGGGACAGGGGAACACCGGGGAGCTGTTTTTT
d_call: TRBD1
clone_size: many
j_call: TRBJ2-2
v_call: TRBV9

cdr3_aa: CSGGAGDETQYF
cdr3_nt: TGCAGCGGGGGAGCGGGAGATGAGACCCAGTACTTC
d_call: TRBD2
clone_size: .
j_call: TRBJ2-5
v_call: TRBV29-1

cdr3_aa: CASSEEPGGQSTDTQYF
cdr3_nt: TGTGCCAGCAGTGAAGAACCCGGGGGGCAGTCCACAGATACGCAGTATTTT
d_call: .
clone_size: few
j_call: TRBJ2-3
v_call: TRBV6-1

cdr3_aa: CASSEGTANNYGYTF
cdr3_nt: TGTGCCAGCAGCGAAGGGACCGCGAATAACTATGGCTACACCTTC
d_call: .
clone_size: .
j_call: TRBJ1-2
v_call: TRBV7-2

cdr3_aa: CASAGGNNEQFF
cdr3_nt: TGTGCCAGCGCGGGGGGGAACAATGAGCAGTTCTTC
d_call: TRBD2
clone_size: many
j_call: TRBJ2-1
v_call: TRBV5-8

cdr3_aa: CATSDLGEGIKETQYF
cdr3_nt: TGTGCCACCAGTGATTTAGGGGAGGGAATCAAAGAGACCCAGTACTTC
d_call: TRBD2
clone_size: .
j_call: TRBJ2-5
v_call: TRBV10-3

cdr3_aa: CSASATGANVLTF
cdr3_nt: TGCAGTGCTAGCGCGACTGGGGCCAACGTCCTGACTTTC
d_call: .
clone_size: few
j_call: TRBJ2-6
v_call: TRBV20-1

cdr3_aa: CSVEKNQGAQGYTF
cdr3_nt: TGCAGCGTTGAAAAGAATCAGGGGGCGCAGGGCTACACCTTC
d_call: TRBD1
clone_size: .
j_call: TRBJ1-2
v_call: TRBV29-1

cdr3_aa: CSAGSGRSYNEQFF
cdr3_nt: TGCAGTGCTGGTAGCGGGAGGTCCTACAATGAGCAGTTCTTC
d_call: TRBD2
clone_size: few
j_call: TRBJ2-1
v_call: TRBV20-1

cdr3_aa: CASRGGQNNSPLHF
cdr3_nt: TGTGCCAGCAGGGGGGGACAGAATAATTCACCCCTCCACTTT
d_call: TRBD1
clone_size: .
j_call: TRBJ1-6
v_call: TRBV6-1

cdr3_aa: CAISDGGDRDYGYTF
cdr3_nt: TGTGCCATCAGTGATGGGGGAGACAGGGACTATGGCTACACCTTC
d_call: TRBD1
clone_size: .
j_call: TRBJ1-2
v_call: TRBV10-3

cdr3_aa: CSVGQKNTEAFF
cdr3_nt: TGCAGCGTTGGACAGAAGAACACTGAAGCTTTCTTT
d_call: .
clone_size: .
j_call: TRBJ1-1
v_call: TRBV29-1

cdr3_aa: CAISGQSGGNTEAFF
cdr3_nt: TGTGCCATCTCCGGACAGTCTGGGGGGAACACTGAAGCTTTCTTT
d_call: .
clone_size: .
j_call: TRBJ1-1
v_call: TRBV10-3

cdr3_aa: CSVVGENSNQPQHF
cdr3_nt: TGCAGCGTTGTCGGCGAGAATAGCAATCAGCCCCAGCATTTT
d_call: .
clone_size: many
j_call: TRBJ1-5
v_call: TRBV29-1

cdr3_aa: CASSISSQVSNQPQHF
cdr3_nt: TGTGCCAGTAGTATATCGAGTCAGGTTAGCAATCAGCCCCAGCATTTT
d_call: .
clone_size: .
j_call: TRBJ1-5
v_call: TRBV19

cdr3_aa: CAIRDRGLEDTQYF
cdr3_nt: TGTGCCATCAGGGACAGGGGGCTTGAGGATACGCAGTATTTT
d_call: TRBD1
clone_size: .
j_call: TRBJ2-3
v_call: TRBV10-3

cdr3_aa: CASSGARQGASPLHF
cdr3_nt: TGTGCCAGCAGTGGCGCTAGACAGGGGGCCTCACCCCTCCACTTT
d_call: TRBD1
clone_size: .
j_call: TRBJ1-6
v_call: TRBV2

cdr3_aa: CSAGTSHIQYF
cdr3_nt: TGCAGTGCCGGGACTAGTCACATTCAGTACTTC
d_call: TRBD2
clone_size: .
j_call: TRBJ2-4
v_call: TRBV20-1

cdr3_aa: CASSQAGTLNTGELFF
cdr3_nt: TGCGCCAGCAGCCAAGCTGGGACACTGAACACCGGGGAGCTGTTTTTT
d_call: .
clone_size: many
j_call: TRBJ2-2
v_call: TRBV4-3

cdr3_aa: CASSPRNQEIEAFF
cdr3_nt: TGTGCCAGTAGTCCCCGGAACCAAGAGATCGAAGCTTTCTTT
d_call: .
clone_size: .
j_call: TRBJ1-1
v_call: TRBV19

cdr3_aa: CATSPTGRSYEQYF
cdr3_nt: TGTGCCACATCCCCGACTGGCAGGTCCTACGAGCAGTACTTC
d_call: .
clone_size: .
j_call: TRBJ2-7
v_call: TRBV19

cdr3_aa: CASRRGAGNQPQHF
cdr3_nt: TGTGCCAGCAGGAGGGGCGCGGGCAATCAGCCCCAGCATTTT
d_call: .
clone_size: many
j_call: TRBJ1-5
v_call: TRBV6-1

cdr3_aa: CANSEAGGGYNEQFF
cdr3_nt: TGCGCCAACAGTGAGGCGGGGGGCGGTTACAATGAGCAGTTCTTC
d_call: TRBD2
clone_size: .
j_call: TRBJ2-1
v_call: TRBV10-1

cdr3_aa: CASSPGTGWDEQYF
cdr3_nt: TGTGCCAGCAGCCCCGGGACAGGTTGGGACGAGCAGTACTTC
d_call: TRBD1
clone_size: many
j_call: TRBJ2-7
v_call: TRBV11-3

cdr3_aa: CASSFVETQYF
cdr3_nt: TGCGCCAGCAGCTTTGTGGAGACCCAGTACTTC
d_call: .
clone_size: many
j_call: TRBJ2-5
v_call: TRBV5-1

cdr3_aa: CASRSSGTQYF
cdr3_nt: TGTGCCAGCAGATCCAGCGGGACCCAGTACTTC
d_call: .
clone_size: .
j_call: TRBJ2-5
v_call: TRBV7-2

cdr3_aa: CASSEGAEAFF
cdr3_nt: TGTGCCAGCAGTGAGGGGGCTGAAGCTTTCTTT
d_call: .
clone_size: many
j_call: TRBJ1-1
v_call: TRBV6-2/TRBV6-3

cdr3_aa: CASSLRRPGTGANVLTF
cdr3_nt: TGTGCCAGCAGCTTACGGCGTCCAGGGACTGGGGCCAACGTCCTGACTTTC
d_call: .
clone_size: .
j_call: TRBJ2-6
v_call: TRBV7-3

cdr3_aa: CASSDRGPSVYGYTF
cdr3_nt: TGCGCCAGCAGCGACAGGGGGCCTTCGGTCTATGGCTACACCTTC
d_call: TRBD1
clone_size: .
j_call: TRBJ1-2
v_call: TRBV5-1

cdr3_aa: CASSLVRGNSYNEQFF
cdr3_nt: TGTGCCAGCAGTTTAGTGCGGGGGAACTCCTACAATGAGCAGTTCTTC
d_call: TRBD2
clone_size: .
j_call: TRBJ2-1
v_call: TRBV25-1

cdr3_aa: CAGSLDSYEQYF
cdr3_nt: TGTGCCGGCAGCTTGGACAGCTACGAGCAGTACTTC
d_call: .
clone_size: .
j_call: TRBJ2-7
v_call: TRBV5-4

cdr3_aa: CATSRGGQGGNYGYTF
cdr3_nt: TGTGCCACCAGCAGGGGAGGACAGGGCGGCAACTATGGCTACACCTTC
d_call: TRBD1
clone_size: .
j_call: TRBJ1-2
v_call: TRBV15

cdr3_aa: CASSEIGTGVHEQYF
cdr3_nt: TGTGCCAGCAGCGAGATTGGGACAGGGGTACACGAGCAGTACTTC
d_call: TRBD1
clone_size: .
j_call: TRBJ2-7
v_call: TRBV13

cdr3_aa: CASSAGDRTNTEAFF
cdr3_nt: TGTGCCAGCAGCGCTGGGGACAGGACGAACACTGAAGCTTTCTTT
d_call: TRBD1
clone_size: once
j_call: TRBJ1-1
v_call: TRBV7-3